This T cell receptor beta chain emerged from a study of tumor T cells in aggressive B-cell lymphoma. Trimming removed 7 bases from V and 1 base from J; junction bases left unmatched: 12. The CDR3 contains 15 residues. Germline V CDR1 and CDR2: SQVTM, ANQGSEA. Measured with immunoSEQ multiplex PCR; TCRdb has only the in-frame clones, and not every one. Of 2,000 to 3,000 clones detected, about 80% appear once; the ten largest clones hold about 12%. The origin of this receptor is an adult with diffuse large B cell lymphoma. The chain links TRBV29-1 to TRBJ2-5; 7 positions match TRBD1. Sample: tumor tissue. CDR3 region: CSATQTGVFQETQYF. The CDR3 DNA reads TGCAGCGCAACACAAACAGGGGTTTTCCAAGAGACCCAGTACTTC.